This T cell receptor beta chain was captured by sequencing in a study of OX40 agonist ivuxolimab in advanced cancers. V was cut by 6 bases and J by 1 base, with 18 bases left in between. Germline V gives CDR1 SQVTM, CDR2 ANQGSEA. The CDR3 length is 15 residues. As concerns this clone: Its antigen remains unknown.

Autoimmune disease history or systemic immunosuppression barred patients. TCRdb's copy holds only in-frame clones and misses some; the assay was immunoSEQ multiplex PCR. The sample yields around 60,000 clones, 80% to 90% seen once. General study points: On average, CD8+ T cells showed a greater number of expanded clones than CD4+.

This TCR came from an adult with an advanced solid tumor such as melanoma, head and neck, liver or kidney cancer. Sequenced here: CD4+ or CD8+ T cells sorted from blood, sampled in a trial of the OX40 agonist ivuxolimab. The chain carries TRBV29-1 and TRBJ1-1, with D maybe TRBD1 (5 bases). The CDR3 loop reads CSVLQVGGGNTEAFF. The CDR3 nucleotides read TGCAGCGTGCTACAGGTGGGCGGGGGGAACACTGAAGCTTTCTTT.